The entry below gives a single T cell receptor (beta chain) sequence along with its context. These data originate in a study of blood T cells in healthy people across ages. CDR1 and CDR2 (germline): SGDLS, YYNGEE. This CDR3 has 11 amino acids. V was trimmed by 0 bases and J by 8 bases, leaving 3 bases between them. With a J-beta primer mix and a sample-barcoded 5' primer, a second PCR ran roughly 7 to 11 cycles. TCRdb re-derived calls from the 5' RACE reads in MiXCR, one entry per CDR3 protein. The sample lists under 1,000,000 distinct CDR3 sequences, under 40% occurring once. Donation came from healthy Caucasian individuals in Russia who were aged about 6 to 90.

The genes are TRBV9 and TRBJ2-4; D ambiguous. What was sequenced was blood. This receptor was taken from a man aged 18 to 29 in good health. CDR3 amino acids: CASSVGHIQYF. DNA of the CDR3: TGTGCCAGCAGCGTAGGGCACATTCAGTACTTC.